Below are 12 T cell receptor beta chains sequenced from a single sample in a study of blood T cell repertoires in COVID-19. Assay used: immunoSEQ multiplex PCR; TCRdb lists only in-frame clones, some missing. Altogether about 160,000 clones are present, 75% to 90% being singletons, with the ten largest covering under 2.5%. Sequencing input: peripheral blood. The source is a man between 65 and 85 years old with acute or convalescent COVID-19.

The chain is built from TRBV5-1 and TRBJ2-7; D remains unclear. CDR3 length: 13 amino acids. Per the germline V gene, CDR1 is SGHRS and CDR2 is YFSETQ. Between the trimmed V and J ends, which lost 1 base and 0 bases, there was a span of 5 bases. The CDR3 bases are TGCGCCAGCAGCTTGTACAGCTCCTACGAGCAGTACTTC. Protein sequence: CASSLYSSYEQYF.

This chain links TRBV6-5 with TRBJ2-7; no clear D gene. Trimming removed 2 bases at V and 9 bases at J, with 8 bases between. There are 11 residues in the CDR3. Per germline, CDR1 MNHEY and CDR2 SVGAGI. The CDR3 here is CASSYPTGQYF. CDR3 nucleotides: TGTGCCAGCAGTTACCCTACCGGGCAGTACTTC.

As regards this clone: One end of the junction does not line up with germline, which may come from a read error. The chain has TRBV6-5 and TRBJ1-5, with 11 positions matching TRBD1. The CDR3 extends over 15 amino acids. Germline V lookup: CDR1 MNHEY, CDR2 SVGAGI. Here the CDR3 DNA reads TGTGCCCGCAGGGGGGGGACAGGGGGAAATCAGCCCCAGCATTTT. Amino acids: CARRGGTGGNQPQHF.

The chain links TRBV5-3 to TRBJ2-7; possibly TRBD2 for D (7 bases). TRBV5-3 is placed among ORFs of uncertain function. The CDR3 loop spans 15 amino acids. Between the trimmed V and J ends, which lost 4 bases and 3 bases, there was a span of 17 bases. The CDR3 nucleotides are TGTGCCAGAAGCGGCCCCGGGGGGCGCAGCTACGAGCAGTACTTC. It yields the protein CARSGPGGRSYEQYF.

The chain couples TRBV3-1 (or the pseudogene TRBV3-2) to TRBJ2-2; 8 nucleotides align to TRBD2. Per the germline V gene, CDR1 is LGHDT and CDR2 is YNNKEL (reference sequence). Trimming at V came to 11 bases and at J to 4 bases, leaving 12 bases not matched to a gene. The CDR3 runs to 15 residues. Written as DNA, the CDR3 is TGTGCCCCCAGCCAATCGGGGGGGGGCACCGGGGAGCTGTTTTTT. Translating it yields CAPSQSGGGTGELFF.

The chain carries TRBV9 and TRBJ2-3, with TRBD1 identical over 7 bases. From germline, CDR1 is SGDLS and CDR2 YYNGEE. Trimming cost V 0 bases and J 8 bases; bases outside gene matches: 9. The CDR3 length is 15 residues. Written as DNA, the CDR3 is TGTGCCAGCAGCGTAGAAGGTGGACAGGCCAGTACGCAGTATTTT. Amino acids: CASSVEGGQASTQYF.

The chain is built from TRBV5-1 and TRBJ2-3, with a weak D call TRBD2 (5 bases). The V gene's germline CDR1 is SGHRS and CDR2 YFSETQ. V was pared by 4 bases and J by 2 bases, with 11 bases between. The CDR3 is made up of 14 amino acids. Here the CDR3 reads CASSRSGFTDTQYF. In nucleotides, the CDR3 is TGCGCCAGCAGCCGAAGCGGATTCACAGATACGCAGTATTTT.

J is TRBJ2-5 and V is TRBV5-4; 8 positions match TRBD2. V trimming: 5 bases; J trimming: 5 bases; junction bases outside the gene matches: 8. The CDR3 runs 14 residues. Germline CDR1 and CDR2: SGHNT and YYREEE (reference sequence). This CDR3 is CASRAAGGGETQYF. CDR3 nucleotide sequence: TGTGCCAGCAGAGCCGCGGGAGGCGGGGAGACCCAGTACTTC.

V gene TRBV19 combines with J gene TRBJ2-4; the D is unclear. V gave up 6 bases and J gave up 0 bases, with 9 bases separating them. This CDR3 region has 14 residues. Germline loops: CDR1 LNHDA, CDR2 SQIVND (reference sequence). CDR3 loop: CASSLYQAKNIQYF. DNA of the CDR3: TGTGCCAGTAGCCTATATCAAGCCAAAAACATTCAGTACTTC.

This clone showed up just once. This chain connects TRBV28 to TRBJ2-7; possible D gene TRBD2, 6 bases. V lost 10 bases and J lost 5, with 18 bases in between. CDR3 size: 13 residues. Germline values: CDR1 MDHEN, CDR2 SYDVKM. CDR3 nucleotide sequence: TGTGCCACTTTGGCGGGACCGCGAAACGAGCAGTACTTC. This translates into CATLAGPRNEQYF.

The CDR3 coding sequence is TGTGCCAGCAGCACCATGGGAGGGGGGCCCGAGACCCAGTACTTC. Its protein product is CASSTMGGGPETQYF. The chain couples TRBV9 to TRBJ2-5; the D gene is possibly TRBD2 (7 bases). The V and J ends lost 4 bases and 5 bases respectively, with 18 bases between them. Germline V gene data show CDR1 as SGDLS and CDR2 as YYNGEE. The CDR3 has 15 residues. Based on the CDR3 plus reference TRBV9 and TRBJ2-5, the full variable domain is DSGVTQTPKHLITATGQRVTLRCSPRSGDLSVYWYQQSLDQGLQFLIQYYNGEERAKGNILERFSAQQFPDLHSELNLSSLELGDSALYFCASSTMGGGPETQYFGPGTRLLVL.

The chain combines TRBV9 with TRBJ1-5; 7 nucleotides match TRBD1. Germline V lookup: CDR1 SGDLS, CDR2 YYNGEE. CDR3 length: 17 amino acids. V shed 4 bases, J shed 2 bases, and the junction held 12 bases outside the gene matches. CDR3 residues: CASSPNLQGQGNQPQHF. The DNA for the CDR3 is TGTGCCAGCAGCCCAAATTTACAGGGGCAGGGCAATCAGCCCCAGCATTTT. The full variable domain, completed using reference TRBV9 and TRBJ1-5, is DSGVTQTPKHLITATGQRVTLRCSPRSGDLSVYWYQQSLDQGLQFLIQYYNGEERAKGNILERFSAQQFPDLHSELNLSSLELGDSALYFCASSPNLQGQGNQPQHFGDGTRLSIL.